This entry describes one T cell receptor beta chain. The count of this clone is one. This clone's antigen is unknown. No qualities accompany the bases; no much larger clone lies one base away. Sequences SNHLY (CDR1) and FYNNEI (CDR2) are obtained from the germline V gene. V and J are trimmed by 7 bases and 3 bases, and the gene matches miss 6 bases of the junction. The cysteine opens and the phenylalanine closes a CDR3 of 13 amino acids. Of all the DNA, just the CDR3 is kept, 39 bases in frame from base 1. At diagnosis, peripheral blood, uninvolved tumor-adjacent lung and tumor were collected and stored as a combination of fresh-frozen and FFPE material. Blood samples were analyzed as peripheral blood mononuclear cells for TCR repertoire profiling. TCR beta CDR3 regions were sequenced from DNA using the immunoSEQ Assay. Under the source paper's analysis protocol: To compute T cell density, TCR beta template counts were normalized to usable DNA, which was estimated by amplifying housekeeping genes. Richness was estimated using the preseqR package, with extrapolation to 400,000 templates for PBMC samples and to 120,000 templates for tissue samples. Clonality was defined by subtracting Pielou's evenness from one. Differential abundance testing on productive amino-acid clonotypes, with a minimum total count of 5 and an alpha of 0.1, was used to identify tissue-enriched TCRs. The Jaccard Index and the Morisita Overlap Index were used to measure how much the repertoires overlapped between compartments. GLIPH grouped TCR beta CDR3s together with public tetramer-defined viral CDR3s, and a viral motif had to include at least three viral sequences and show V-gene enrichment. Held by TCRdb, this immuneACCESS table contains in-frame sequences only and omits some clones. Under half of the omission traces to an unresolved V gene where checked; the cause of the rest is unknown. The V and J calls and the clone size are those of that table, but D and trimming were determined from the DNA. The sample table shows approximately 33,000 clones, and roughly nine tenths are seen once. The leading ten clones occupy approximately 7% of the sample.

The sample originates from a study of T cells in localized non-small cell lung cancer (dated by TCRdb to the early 2020s). For context, the study as a whole: Comparing tumors with uninvolved tumor-adjacent lungs, the study looked at the T cell repertoires of hundreds of patients with early-stage NSCLC. The cohort was made up of 200 to 250 treatment-naive NSCLC patients whose localized lung tumors had been resected. A mean age of roughly 66 years was recorded for the NSCLC patients, of whom more than 120 were male and 100 to 110 were female.

What the authors observed across the whole study: Because multi-region tumor sequencing was not done, intratumor heterogeneity could not be ruled out. Because the study design was exploratory, TCR variables were selected using unadjusted p-values without false-discovery rate correction. Higher blood T cell density associated with longer overall survival, while higher adjacent-lung clonality associated with shorter survival. A median of approximately 62 of the top 100 tumor clones turned up in the paired uninvolved adjacent lung, and 25 to 30 of those clones also ranked among the top 100 of that same adjacent lung. Uninvolved tumor-adjacent lung showed the highest T cell clonality, higher than tumor, which suggests more focused antigenic responses in the uninvolved tumor-adjacent lung.

This specimen consisted of peripheral blood, obtained before any cancer treatment. This TCR was sampled from a female donor aged 60 or older with stage I lung adenocarcinoma. Rearrangement joined TRBV2 to TRBJ2-7; 7 bases in the junction line up with TRBD2. This receptor has the CDR3 CASTGWEGYEQYF. The DNA sequence is given as TGTGCCAGCACCGGTTGGGAGGGCTACGAGCAGTACTTC.